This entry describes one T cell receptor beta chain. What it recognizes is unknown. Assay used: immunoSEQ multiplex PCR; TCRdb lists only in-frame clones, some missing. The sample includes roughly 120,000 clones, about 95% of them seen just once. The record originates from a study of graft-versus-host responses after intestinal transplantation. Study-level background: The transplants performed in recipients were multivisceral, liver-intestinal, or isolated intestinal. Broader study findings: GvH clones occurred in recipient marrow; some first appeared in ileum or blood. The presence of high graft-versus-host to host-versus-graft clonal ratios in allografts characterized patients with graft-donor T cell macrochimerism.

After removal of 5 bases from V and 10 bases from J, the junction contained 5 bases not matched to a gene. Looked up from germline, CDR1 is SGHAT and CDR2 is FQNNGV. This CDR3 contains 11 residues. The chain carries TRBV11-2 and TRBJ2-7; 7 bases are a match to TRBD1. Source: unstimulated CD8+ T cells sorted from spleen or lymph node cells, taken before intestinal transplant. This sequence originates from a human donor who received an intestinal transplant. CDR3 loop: CASSTHRGQYF. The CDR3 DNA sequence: TGTGCCAGCAGCACCCACAGGGGTCAGTACTTC.